One and the same sample provided the 27 T cell receptor beta chains below, sequenced in a study of PD-1 blockade in mismatch repair-deficient tumors. Sequencing used immunoSEQ multiplex PCR; TCRdb keeps in-frame clones, though not all of them. The data show 7,000 to 9,500 clones, roughly nine tenths seen once. Their antigens remain unidentified. Time point: approximately 10-day in vitro stimulation with candidate mutation-associated neoantigen peptide 1. The specimen comprised cells cultured in vitro, sampled from a patient treated with pembrolizumab. These TCRs come from an adult with mismatch repair-deficient cancer.

To note about this clone: Sequence at one end of the junction differs from germline and may be a read error. CDR3 amino acids: CASSPGLAGGRETQYF. The CDR3 DNA is TGTGCTAGCAGCCCCGGACTAGCGGGAGGGCGAGAGACCCAGTACTTC. The chain is built from TRBV7-7 and TRBJ2-5, with 15 positions matching TRBD2. The CDR3 runs 16 residues. Germline loops: CDR1 SSHAT, CDR2 FNYEAQ (reference sequence).

V usage is TRBV4-1 and J usage is TRBJ1-2, with D uncertain. CDR1 is MGHRA, CDR2 YSYEKL, per germline. The CDR3 sequence is 11 residues long. V was cut by 3 bases and J by 8 bases, with 7 bases left in between. CDR3 loop: CASSQGYGYTF. DNA for the CDR3: TGCGCCAGCAGCCAGGGCTACGGCTACACCTTC.

This chain uses TRBV7-3 with TRBJ1-1; tentative D call: TRBD1 (6 bases). V lost 3 bases to trimming and J lost 0 bases, with 11 bases between them. This CDR3 spans 15 amino acids. Germline values: CDR1 SGHTA, CDR2 FQGTGA. CDR3 sequence: CASSFRQDMNTEAFF. In DNA, the CDR3 is TGTGCCAGCAGCTTCAGACAGGACATGAACACTGAAGCTTTCTTT.

This clone came up once. The rearrangement uses TRBV6-1 and TRBJ2-7, with TRBD2 matching over 7 bases. In germline, CDR1 is MNHNS, CDR2 SASEGT. The CDR3 has 14 residues. The J segment lost 5 bases and the V segment lost 4 bases, leaving 8 bases of the junction unmatched. CDR3 sequence reads: CASSVQAGSNEQYF. CDR3 sequence (DNA): TGTGCCAGCAGTGTTCAAGCGGGAAGCAACGAGCAGTACTTC.

This chain uses TRBV12-5 with TRBJ2-5; tentative D call: TRBD2 (5 bases). The V and J ends lost 3 bases and 5 bases respectively, with 13 bases between them. CDR1 is LGHNT, CDR2 FRNRAP, per germline. CDR3 size: 14 residues. The CDR3, as DNA: TGTGCTAGTGGTTTTAGCCTAGCCCTGGAGACCCAGTACTTC. Its protein product is CASGFSLALETQYF.

The chain is built from TRBV30 and TRBJ1-5, with D unresolved. V was clipped by 5 bases and J by 0 bases, with 20 bases between them. CDR1 and CDR2 (germline): GTSNPN, SVGIG (reference sequence). The CDR3 is made up of 17 amino acids. The CDR3 loop reads CAWSSKFGTLSNQPQHF. The CDR3, as DNA: TGTGCCTGGTCCTCAAAATTCGGAACCCTTAGCAATCAGCCCCAGCATTTT. Drawing the rest from reference TRBV30 and TRBJ1-5, the complete variable domain is SQTIHQWPATLVQPVGSPLSLECTVEGTSNPNLYWYRQAAGRGLQLLFYSVGIGQISSEVPQNLSASRPQDRQFILSSKKLLLSDSGFYLCAWSSKFGTLSNQPQHFGDGTRLSIL.

The genes are TRBV4-1 and TRBJ2-1; D uncertain. This CDR3 is built from 14 residues. The V gene lost 2 bases and the J gene lost 6 bases, with 11 bases spanning the gap. Germline assignment: CDR1 MGHRA and CDR2 YSYEKL. CDR3 sequence reads: CASSQSRQSNEQFF. In DNA, the CDR3 is TGCGCCAGCAGCCAATCCAGGCAGAGCAATGAGCAGTTCTTC.

The chain recombines TRBV11-2 with TRBJ2-2; weak D call: TRBD2 (7 bases). V dropped 3 bases and J dropped 4 bases, with 21 bases sitting between them. The CDR3 covers 18 residues. The germline gives CDR1 SGHAT, CDR2 FQNNGV. In DNA, the CDR3 is TGTGCCAGCAGCTTTCCCTTGGGGGCGGGAGTCGGCACCGGGGAGCTGTTTTTT. It specifies CASSFPLGAGVGTGELFF.

The V and J genes are TRBV9 and TRBJ1-1; no reliable D call. The V gene's germline CDR1 is SGDLS and CDR2 YYNGEE. The CDR3 spans 13 residues. Trimming left V 0 bases short and J 3 bases short, with 6 bases between. In DNA form, the CDR3 reads TGTGCCAGCAGCGTAGGCGGCTACACTGAAGCTTTCTTT. It specifies CASSVGGYTEAFF.

The chain recombines TRBV4-2 with TRBJ1-3; TRBD1 might be the D (5 bases). In germline, CDR1 is LGHNA, CDR2 YNFKEQ. This CDR3 spans 15 amino acids. Trimming shortened V by 0 bases and J by 5 bases, and 11 bases separated the two germline ends. The DNA of the CDR3 is TGTGCCAGCAGCCAAGATCCAGGGTCAAGAAACACCATATATTTT. Translating it yields CASSQDPGSRNTIYF.

As concerns this clone: This sample also contains other DNA sequences that code for the same CDR3. This sequence joins TRBV7-6 and TRBJ2-2; the match to TRBD1 covers 9 bases. The CDR3 length is 15 residues. Trimming at V came to 4 bases and at J to 6 bases, leaving 6 bases not matched to a gene. Germline CDR1 SGHVS, CDR2 FNYEAQ. CDR3 loop: CASSSTGGASGELFF. The CDR3 nucleotides are TGTGCCAGCAGCTCGACAGGGGGAGCGTCCGGGGAGCTGTTTTTT.

CDR3 sequence (DNA): TGTGCCAGCAGCTATGGACAGGGTAAACTCTCTGGAAACACCATATATTTT. This codes for CASSYGQGKLSGNTIYF. The chain links TRBV11-2 to TRBJ1-3; 8 nucleotides match TRBD1. V lost 4 bases to trimming and J lost 0 bases; unmatched junction nucleotides: 8. The CDR3 runs 17 residues. Germline loops: CDR1 SGHAT, CDR2 FQNNGV.

The chain carries TRBV20-1 and TRBJ2-1; tentatively, D is TRBD2 (6 bases). The CDR3 length is 11 residues. CDR1 and CDR2 from the germline V gene are DFQATT and SNEGSKA (reference sequence). Trimming shortened V by 7 bases and J by 3 bases, and 7 bases separated the two germline ends. Here the CDR3 reads CSVGLYNEQFF. CDR3 sequence (DNA): TGCAGTGTGGGACTCTACAATGAGCAGTTCTTC.

The chain uses TRBV20-1 and TRBJ1-1; D gene ambiguous. V lost 5 bases, J lost 1 base, and 5 bases lay in between. Germline V gives CDR1 DFQATT, CDR2 SNEGSKA (reference sequence). CDR3 length: 11 residues. The CDR3 DNA reads TGCAGTGCTGTCAGGAACACTGAAGCTTTCTTT. Translation: CSAVRNTEAFF.

CDR3 residues: CASSVEETQYF. Here the CDR3 DNA reads TGTGCCAGCAGTGTGGAGGAGACCCAGTACTTC. The chain joins TRBV2 to TRBJ2-5; D not certain. Germline V gene data show CDR1 as SNHLY and CDR2 as FYNNEI. The CDR3 consists of 11 residues. V was cut by 4 bases and J by 5 bases, with 5 bases left in between.

The V call is TRBV7-6, the J call TRBJ2-7; D uncertain. With 6 bases removed from V and 0 bases from J, the gap between germline ends came to 18 bases. The germline CDR1 and CDR2 sequences are SGHVS and FNYEAQ. The CDR3 covers 16 residues. CDR3 sequence reads: CASSTSFLANSYEQYF. The CDR3 DNA is TGTGCCAGCAGTACCTCTTTTTTGGCTAACTCCTACGAGCAGTACTTC.

The gene calls are TRBV9 and TRBJ2-3; TRBD2 agrees at 8 bases. V trimming: 3 bases; J trimming: 3 bases; junction bases outside the gene matches: 3. The CDR3 is 14 amino acids. Germline lookup yields CDR1 SGDLS and CDR2 YYNGEE. The CDR3 region has the DNA TGTGCCAGCAGCGCCCGACTAGCGACAGATACGCAGTATTTT. Translation: CASSARLATDTQYF.

J is TRBJ1-1 and V is TRBV14; D gene unclear. Trimming shortened V by 5 bases and J by 0 bases, and 7 bases separated the two germline ends. CDR3 length: 13 amino acids. Germline CDR1 SGHDN, CDR2 FVKESK. The CDR3: CASSYGVNTEAFF. CDR3 nucleotide sequence: TGTGCCAGCAGCTACGGAGTGAACACTGAAGCTTTCTTT.

This chain uses TRBV7-2 with TRBJ2-7; 9 nucleotides agree with TRBD2. Losses at the gene ends were 1 base for V and 4 bases for J; bases not matched to a gene: 5. The germline V gene has CDR1 SGHTA and CDR2 FQGNSA. The CDR3 is 15 residues long. CDR3 DNA sequence: TGTGCCAGCAGCTTAGGGGCTAGCGGGATATACGAGCAGTACTTC. It specifies CASSLGASGIYEQYF.

This rearrangement joins TRBV27 to TRBJ2-7; perhaps TRBD1 as D (5 bases). Trimming took 3 bases from V and 5 from J, leaving 17 bases between them. The CDR3 is 15 residues long. Per the germline V gene, CDR1 is MNHEY and CDR2 is SMNVEV (reference sequence). The CDR3 loop reads CASSFLTGITDEQYF. In DNA form, the CDR3 reads TGTGCCAGCAGTTTCCTTACAGGAATTACAGACGAGCAGTACTTC.

V and J are TRBV5-1 and TRBJ1-4, with D perhaps TRBD1 (6 bases). The CDR3 runs 14 residues. Trimming pared 0 bases from V and 8 bases from J, leaving 11 bases between. Germline loops: CDR1 SGHRS, CDR2 YFSETQ. The CDR3 coding sequence is TGCGCCAGCAGCTTGGTGGGGGCAGGGGAAAAACTGTTTTTT. It translates to CASSLVGAGEKLFF.

This clone came up a few times. In the same sample, other DNA sequences code for this CDR3. J is TRBJ2-7 and V is TRBV5-1; no clear D. The CDR3 is made up of 15 amino acids. Trimming pared 0 bases from V and 1 base from J, leaving 11 bases between. The germline V gene encodes CDR1 SGHRS and CDR2 YFSETQ. The chain's CDR3 is CASSLEWAASYEQYF. CDR3 nucleotides: TGCGCCAGCAGCTTGGAGTGGGCAGCTTCCTACGAGCAGTACTTC.

The rearrangement uses TRBV5-1 and TRBJ2-7, with D uncertain. V was pared by 1 base and J by 3 bases, with 5 bases between. Germline V gene sequence: CDR1 SGHRS, CDR2 YFSETQ. The CDR3 covers 12 residues. Here the CDR3 reads CASSLWSYEQYF. The CDR3 nucleotides are TGCGCCAGCAGCTTGTGGAGCTACGAGCAGTACTTC.

This clone was counted once. This chain uses TRBV27 with TRBJ1-6; possible D gene TRBD1, 5 bases. In germline, CDR1 is MNHEY, CDR2 SMNVEV (reference sequence). The CDR3 consists of 13 residues. V lost 5 bases and J 9 bases, leaving 11 bases between the germline ends. Here the CDR3 reads CASSPGGGSPLHF. Here the CDR3 DNA reads TGTGCCAGCAGTCCGGGGGGGGGTTCACCCCTCCACTTT.

The chain combines TRBV19 with TRBJ2-7; the match to TRBD2 covers 10 bases. The trim removed 3 bases at V and 4 bases at J, leaving 3 bases unmatched. Germline-derived CDR1 and CDR2 are LNHDA and SQIVND (reference sequence). This CDR3 spans 14 amino acids. The DNA for the CDR3 is TGTGCCAGTAGTATGGCTAGCGGGAGTTACGAGCAGTACTTC. It encodes CASSMASGSYEQYF.

The genes are TRBV18 and TRBJ2-1; TRBD2 agrees at 13 bases. CDR1 and CDR2 from the germline V gene are KGHSH and LQKENI. The CDR3 length is 15 residues. After removal of 2 bases from V and 8 bases from J, the junction contained 3 bases not matched to a gene. The CDR3 protein is CASSPGLAGDDEQFF. The DNA for the CDR3 is TGTGCCAGCTCACCAGGACTAGCGGGAGATGATGAGCAGTTCTTC.

The chain joins TRBV6-6 to TRBJ2-1; 7 nucleotides match TRBD2. Trimming cost V 6 bases and J 3 bases; bases outside gene matches: 8. Germline V lookup: CDR1 MNHNY, CDR2 SVGAGI (reference sequence). The CDR3 loop spans 15 amino acids. Here the CDR3 reads CASSSGGGNYNEQFF. The DNA for the CDR3 is TGTGCCAGCAGCTCGGGGGGAGGGAACTACAATGAGCAGTTCTTC.